The 25 T cell receptor beta chains given below trace back to one sample, sequenced in a study of blood T cell repertoires in COVID-19. Clones were read by immunoSEQ multiplex PCR, and TCRdb kept only the in-frame ones, dropping some. The table has about 160,000 clones, around 86% seen once. Sequencing was performed on peripheral blood. These receptors all stem from a man between 65 and 80 years old with acute or convalescent COVID-19.

V gene TRBV5-8 combines with J gene TRBJ2-2; D not certain. CDR3 length equals 12 residues. Deletions cut 2 bases from V and 5 bases from J, with 4 bases between. Germline V gene data show CDR1 as SGHTS and CDR2 as YDEGEE. In DNA form, the CDR3 reads TGTGCCAGCAGCTTCAGAACCGGGGAGCTGTTTTTT. Its translation is CASSFRTGELFF.

The rearrangement links TRBV18 to TRBJ1-1; D is uncertain. Trimming left V 3 bases short and J 7 bases short, with 6 bases between. The CDR3 is 11 amino acids. From germline, CDR1 is KGHSH and CDR2 LQKENI. The CDR3 DNA sequence: TGTGCCAGCTCACCCGGAGTTGAAGCTTTCTTT. Translation: CASSPGVEAFF.

This clone was seen once. The rearrangement uses TRBV19 and TRBJ2-1; 9 bases line up with TRBD2. CDR1 and CDR2 from the germline V gene are LNHDA and SQIVND (reference sequence). With 4 bases clipped from V and 8 bases from J, the junction kept 9 bases outside the gene matches. CDR3 size: 15 residues. CDR3 region: CASSNGLAGSHEQFF. The DNA for the CDR3 is TGTGCCAGTAGTAACGGTCTAGCGGGATCGCATGAGCAGTTCTTC.

This chain links TRBV28 with TRBJ1-1, with a tentative D call TRBD1 (6 bases). Germline values: CDR1 MDHEN, CDR2 SYDVKM. The V end was cut by 6 bases, the J end by 6 bases, with 17 bases between. This CDR3 comprises 14 residues. CDR3 region: CASRSTGGGAEAFF. In DNA form, the CDR3 reads TGTGCCAGCAGATCAACGGGGGGCGGGGCTGAAGCTTTCTTT.

DNA of the CDR3: TGTGCCAGCAGCCAAGATGCGGTCAGAAAAGCTTTCTTT. It codes for CASSQDAVRKAFF. V usage is TRBV3-1 (or the pseudogene TRBV3-2) and J usage is TRBJ1-1; D is uncertain. This CDR3 region has 13 residues. Germline CDR1 LGHDT, CDR2 YNNKEL (reference sequence). Trimming took off 0 bases at V and 9 bases at J, with 11 bases between the two ends.

The V and J genes are TRBV3-1 (or the pseudogene TRBV3-2) and TRBJ2-5; a possible D gene is TRBD2 (5 bases). The ends were cut back, 1 base at V and 4 bases at J, with 10 bases in the middle. The CDR3 has 14 residues. Germline V CDR1 and CDR2: LGHDT, YNNKEL (reference sequence). CDR3 nucleotide sequence: TGTGCCAGCAGCCAAGCACTAGTGGGAGAGACCCAGTACTTC. Translated: CASSQALVGETQYF.

The chain combines TRBV7-3 with TRBJ2-1, with D tentatively TRBD2 (7 bases). The CDR3 has 17 amino acids. The ends were cut back, 5 bases at V and 3 bases at J, with 20 bases in the middle. Germline-derived CDR1 and CDR2 are SGHTA and FQGTGA. CDR3 nucleotides: TGTGCCAGCAGCCGAACTGGGGGGGCGGCCCTCTACAATGAGCAGTTCTTC. This encodes CASSRTGGAALYNEQFF.

The chain employs TRBV6-5 and TRBJ2-7; D uncertain. The V gene lost 2 bases and the J gene lost 2 bases, with 13 bases spanning the gap. CDR1 is MNHEY and CDR2 is SVGAGI in the germline V gene. The CDR3 consists of 15 residues. The CDR3 coding sequence is TGTGCCAGCAGTTACAATGGCAGTCCCCCCTACGAGCAGTACTTC. Its protein product is CASSYNGSPPYEQYF.

The rearrangement links TRBV27 to TRBJ1-1, with 7 bases fitting TRBD1. Germline-derived CDR1 and CDR2 are MNHEY and SMNVEV (reference sequence). This CDR3 contains 14 residues. V shed 6 bases and J 2 bases; nucleotides not matched to a gene: 6. The CDR3 sequence is CASRPGQVNTEAFF. The CDR3 DNA sequence: TGTGCCAGCAGGCCCGGACAGGTCAACACTGAAGCTTTCTTT.

This chain links TRBV25-1 with TRBJ2-1; D may be TRBD2 (5 bases). Germline V lookup: CDR1 MGHDK, CDR2 SYGVNS. V was trimmed by 6 bases and J by 3 bases, leaving 9 bases between them. The CDR3 is 13 residues long. The CDR3 spells CASRAGLYNEQFF. CDR3 coding DNA: TGTGCCAGCAGGGCCGGACTCTACAATGAGCAGTTCTTC.

This chain joins TRBV2 and TRBJ2-1; the match to TRBD2 covers 9 bases. Germline V lookup: CDR1 SNHLY, CDR2 FYNNEI. CDR3 length equals 15 residues. V lost 5 bases and J lost 9; bases outside the gene matches: 11. CDR3 DNA: TGTGCCAGCAGTTTGCTAGCGGGAAGGAACGGTGAGCAGTTCTTC. This encodes CASSLLAGRNGEQFF.

The sample holds one count of this clone. This chain connects TRBV15 to TRBJ2-1; weak D call: TRBD2 (5 bases). V was shortened by 0 bases and J by 7 bases, with 13 bases between the two germline ends. Germline V gives CDR1 LNHNV, CDR2 YYDKDF (reference sequence). The CDR3 contains 15 residues. CDR3 region: CATSRDPGIVNEQFF. The CDR3 nucleotides read TGTGCCACCAGCAGAGATCCCGGGATTGTTAATGAGCAGTTCTTC. Variable domain in full (rest from reference TRBV15 and TRBJ2-1): DAMVIQNPRYQVTQFGKPVTLSCSQTLNHNVMYWYQQKSSQAPKLLFHYYDKDFNNEADTPDNFQSRRPNTSFCFLDIRSPGLGDTAMYLCATSRDPGIVNEQFFGPGTRLTVL.

The chain joins TRBV5-1 to TRBJ2-5; 12 bases agree with TRBD2. Germline loops: CDR1 SGHRS, CDR2 YFSETQ. The CDR3 runs to 16 residues. The ends lost 4 bases at V and 3 bases at J; junction bases unmatched: 7. DNA of the CDR3: TGCGCCAGCAGCAAGACTAGCGGGAGTGTCAAAGAGACCCAGTACTTC. Its protein product is CASSKTSGSVKETQYF.

This sequence joins TRBV6-2 or TRBV6-3 and TRBJ1-5; D not resolved. The germline V gene encodes CDR1 MNHEY and CDR2 SVGEGT. Deletions cut 0 bases from V and 7 bases from J, with 7 bases between. The CDR3 has 13 residues. Here the CDR3 reads CASSYSMEQPQHF. The CDR3 region has the DNA TGTGCCAGCAGTTACTCAATGGAGCAGCCCCAGCATTTT.

Comment on this clone: The identical CDR3 is also encoded by other nucleotide sequences in the sample. V is TRBV5-1 and J is TRBJ1-3, with D possibly TRBD1 on 5 matching bases. V dropped 0 bases and J dropped 3 bases, with 13 bases sitting between them. Looked up from germline, CDR1 is SGHRS and CDR2 is YFSETQ. This CDR3 region has 16 residues. CDR3 nucleotides: TGCGCCAGCAGCTTGGTCACAGACAGATTTGGAAACACCATATATTTT. This encodes CASSLVTDRFGNTIYF.

The V call is TRBV7-8, the J call TRBJ1-4; perhaps TRBD1 as D (5 bases). V was clipped by 2 bases and J by 3 bases, with 10 bases between them. The CDR3 covers 15 residues. Per the germline V gene, CDR1 is SGHVS and CDR2 is FQNEAQ. The CDR3 here is CASSLSRGANEKLFF. The DNA of the CDR3 is TGTGCCAGCAGCTTATCGCGGGGGGCTAATGAAAAACTGTTTTTT.

The chain is built from TRBV5-1 and TRBJ1-2; TRBD1 matches 8 bases. The ends lost 4 bases at V and 3 bases at J; junction bases unmatched: 5. CDR1 is SGHRS and CDR2 is YFSETQ in the germline V gene. This CDR3 contains 14 residues. The CDR3 region is CASSPLTGDYGYTF. The CDR3 bases are TGCGCCAGCAGCCCCCTGACAGGGGACTATGGCTACACCTTC.

This sequence joins TRBV19 and TRBJ2-7, with 8 bases matching TRBD1. There are 14 residues in the CDR3. The trim removed 5 bases at V and 2 bases at J, leaving 5 bases unmatched. Germline V gene sequence: CDR1 LNHDA, CDR2 SQIVND (reference sequence). In DNA form, the CDR3 reads TGTGCCAGTAGTCAGACAGGGGCGGCCTACGAGCAGTACTTC. Translation: CASSQTGAAYEQYF.

The rearrangement joins TRBV11-2 to TRBJ1-3; 11 nucleotides align to TRBD1. Trimming took 3 bases from V and 4 from J; bases not matched to a gene: 2. This CDR3 spans 15 amino acids. The germline V gene has CDR1 SGHAT and CDR2 FQNNGV. CDR3 DNA sequence: TGTGCCAGCAGCTTTGGACAGGGGGCCGGAAACACCATATATTTT. Amino acids: CASSFGQGAGNTIYF. The whole variable domain, filled in from reference TRBV11-2 and TRBJ1-3, reads EAGVAQSPRYKIIEKRQSVAFWCNPISGHATLYWYQQILGQGPKLLIQFQNNGVVDDSQLPKDRFSAERLKGVDSTLKIQPAKLEDSAVYLCASSFGQGAGNTIYFGEGSWLTVV.

The chain combines TRBV19 with TRBJ2-7; a weak D match, TRBD1 (6 bases). The CDR3 is 14 residues long. With 6 bases removed from V and 2 bases from J, the gap between germline ends came to 14 bases. Germline CDR1 and CDR2: LNHDA and SQIVND (reference sequence). The CDR3 sequence: CASSTRTDTYEQYF. The CDR3 bases are TGTGCCAGTAGCACCAGGACAGACACCTACGAGCAGTACTTC.

The V call is TRBV2, the J call TRBJ2-2, with a weak D call TRBD1 (6 bases). The germline V gene encodes CDR1 SNHLY and CDR2 FYNNEI. The CDR3 runs 14 residues. V was pared by 7 bases and J by 0 bases, with 9 bases between. The CDR3 region is CASTGTPNTGELFF. DNA of the CDR3: TGTGCCAGCACCGGGACACCGAACACCGGGGAGCTGTTTTTT.

The CDR3 loop is CASSLRGGNNEQFF. The CDR3 DNA sequence: TGTGCCAGCAGTTTACGGGGGGGGAACAATGAGCAGTTCTTC. The rearrangement joins TRBV28 to TRBJ2-1; 8 bases are shared with TRBD2. Germline assignment: CDR1 MDHEN and CDR2 SYDVKM. This CDR3 spans 14 amino acids. The V and J ends lost 2 bases and 5 bases, in that order; junction bases with no gene match: 2. The full variable domain, rest sourced from reference TRBV28 and TRBJ2-1, is DVKVTQSSRYLVKRTGEKVFLECVQDMDHENMFWYRQDPGLGLRLIYFSYDVKMKEKGDIPEGYSVSREKKERFSLILESASTNQTSMYLCASSLRGGNNEQFFGPGTRLTVL.

This clone is medium-sized by share. V is TRBV4-3 and J is TRBJ1-2, with D uncertain. From germline, CDR1 is LGHNA and CDR2 YSLEER. The CDR3 is 15 amino acids. V was clipped by 0 bases and J by 2 bases, with 10 bases between them. CDR3 protein: CASSQESPGNYGYTF. For the CDR3, the DNA is TGCGCCAGCAGCCAAGAGTCTCCAGGAAACTATGGCTACACCTTC.

V and J are TRBV19 and TRBJ2-2, with D possibly being TRBD2 (6 bases). V was clipped by 1 base and J by 1 base, with 10 bases between them. The CDR3 length is 16 residues. The germline gives CDR1 LNHDA, CDR2 SQIVND (reference sequence). CDR3 loop: CASSIVHGGNTGELFF. The CDR3 DNA follows: TGTGCCAGTAGTATAGTTCACGGGGGGAACACCGGGGAGCTGTTTTTT.

This rearrangement joins TRBV28 to TRBJ1-5, with TRBD1 matching 10 bases. The CDR3 runs 13 residues. The J segment lost 3 bases and the V segment lost 8 bases, leaving 1 base of the junction unmatched. From germline, CDR1 is MDHEN and CDR2 SYDVKM. DNA for the CDR3: TGTGCCAGCGGGACAGGGGACAATCAGCCCCAGCATTTT. It codes for CASGTGDNQPQHF.